Shown below are 8 T cell receptor beta chains from a single sample sequenced in a study of cytomegalovirus exposure and HLA in healthy donors. Both 60 Vbeta primers and 13 Jbeta primers went into the PCR. TCRdb's copy holds only in-frame clones and misses some; the assay was immunoSEQ multiplex PCR. Of under 250,000 clones in the sample, 75% to 85% were seen once. Sequencing used PBMCs. All receptors derive from a woman aged 40-49 years in good health and CMV-seronegative.

The chain has TRBV6-5 and TRBJ2-3; possibly TRBD2 for D (6 bases). CDR3 length: 16 residues. The V end was cut by 0 bases, the J end by 1 base, with 11 bases between. Looked up from germline, CDR1 is MNHEY and CDR2 is SVGAGI. The CDR3 coding sequence is TGTGCCAGCAGTTACTCGCCAGGAGGGGGCACAGATACGCAGTATTTT. Its protein is CASSYSPGGGTDTQYF.

The chain has TRBV5-1 and TRBJ1-1, with D possibly being TRBD1 (6 bases). Germline CDR1 and CDR2: SGHRS and YFSETQ. Trimming pared 2 bases from V and 4 bases from J, leaving 12 bases between. The CDR3 has 14 residues. The CDR3 region has the DNA TGCGCCAGCAGCTTTAGTGTACAGGGCACTGAAGCTTTCTTT. Protein sequence: CASSFSVQGTEAFF.

V gene TRBV5-6 combines with J gene TRBJ2-2; weak D call: TRBD1 (6 bases). This CDR3 has 16 amino acids. Germline-derived CDR1 and CDR2 are SGHDT and YYEEEE. V lost 0 bases and J lost 1, with 10 bases in between. Here the CDR3 DNA reads TGTGCCAGCAGCTTGGGGGGGCTGGGGAACACCGGGGAGCTGTTTTTT. This translates into CASSLGGLGNTGELFF. Complete variable domain (other parts from reference TRBV5-6 and TRBJ2-2): DAGVTQSPTHLIKTRGQQVTLRCSPKSGHDTVSWYQQALGQGPQFIFQYYEEEERQRGNFPDRFSGHQFPNYSSELNVNALLLGDSALYLCASSLGGLGNTGELFFGEGSRLTVL.

This CDR3 is CASSIGQGSTDTQYF. DNA for the CDR3: TGTGCCAGTAGTATAGGACAGGGAAGTACAGATACGCAGTATTTT. The chain uses TRBV19 and TRBJ2-3, with 7 bases that match TRBD1. Germline CDR1 LNHDA, CDR2 SQIVND (reference sequence). J gave up 3 bases and V 1 base, and 4 bases lay outside the gene matches. The CDR3 extends over 15 amino acids.

The genes are TRBV28 and TRBJ2-2; tentatively, D is TRBD1 (5 bases). CDR3 length equals 15 residues. Trimming left V 6 bases short and J 3 bases short, with 14 bases between. Germline CDR1 MDHEN, CDR2 SYDVKM. The CDR3 protein is CASRTSWGYTGELFF. In DNA form, the CDR3 reads TGTGCCAGCAGGACGTCGTGGGGCTACACCGGGGAGCTGTTTTTT.

The gene calls are TRBV7-9 and TRBJ1-3, with 9 nucleotides matching TRBD1. This CDR3 is built from 18 residues. CDR1 and CDR2 (germline): SEHNR, FQNEAQ (reference sequence). The V segment lost 0 bases and the J segment 0 bases; nucleotides outside the gene matches: 6. The CDR3 DNA follows: TGTGCCAGCAGCTTAGCACGAGGACAGGGGTTCTCTGGAAACACCATATATTTT. Encoded protein: CASSLARGQGFSGNTIYF.

This chain uses TRBV5-1 with TRBJ2-2, with D possibly TRBD1 on 6 matching bases. Germline CDR1 reads SGHRS; CDR2 reads YFSETQ. The V gene lost 2 bases and the J gene lost 0 bases, with 11 bases spanning the gap. The CDR3 sequence is 16 residues long. The CDR3 reads CASSFRGRANTGELFF. The CDR3 DNA sequence: TGCGCCAGCAGCTTCAGGGGACGCGCGAACACCGGGGAGCTGTTTTTT.

V and J are TRBV6-1 and TRBJ2-7; 9 bases are shared with TRBD1. The V and J ends lost 2 bases and 2 bases, in that order; junction bases with no gene match: 10. Germline loops: CDR1 MNHNS, CDR2 SASEGT. CDR3 length equals 17 residues. The CDR3 reads CASSERWRTGATYEQYF. In DNA, the CDR3 is TGTGCCAGCAGTGAAAGGTGGAGGACAGGGGCCACCTACGAGCAGTACTTC.